This T cell receptor (beta chain) was documented in a study of T cells in Graves' hyperthyroidism and ophthalmopathy. Amplified TCR beta CDR3 regions came from RNA transcripts. The TCR CDR3 was amplified in a first-round RT-PCR using the HTBI primer set. TCRdb processed the multiplex PCR reads anew with MiXCR; each CDR3 protein has one entry. The sample shows roughly 510,000 distinct CDR3 sequences, roughly 20% of them seen only once. The study defined stable Graves' hyperthyroidism as no ophthalmopathy progression within 18 months. Each diagnosis was grounded in clinical symptoms, serum thyroxine and TRAb, thyroid ultrasound, and orbital computed tomography. An approximately 10 ml volume of fresh peripheral blood provided the PBMCs. General study findings and limits: A 13 V-J signature model discriminated ophthalmopathy versus stable hyperthyroidism.

In this sample, this clonotype turned up many times. Its antigen is still unknown. The TCR comes from a man aged 18 to 29 with Graves' hyperthyroidism. The sequenced sample consisted of blood.

The CDR3 sequence: CASSPSRGAGEETQYF. In DNA form, the CDR3 reads TGCGCCAGCAGCCCCTCCAGAGGGGCCGGAGAAGAGACCCAGTACTTC. The chain links TRBV4-1 to TRBJ2-5, with D possibly being TRBD1 or TRBD2 (5 bases each). The CDR3 covers 16 residues. Germline CDR1 reads MGHRA; CDR2 reads YSYEKL. The V end lost 4 bases, the J end lost 3 bases, and 18 bases lay between the germline ends.